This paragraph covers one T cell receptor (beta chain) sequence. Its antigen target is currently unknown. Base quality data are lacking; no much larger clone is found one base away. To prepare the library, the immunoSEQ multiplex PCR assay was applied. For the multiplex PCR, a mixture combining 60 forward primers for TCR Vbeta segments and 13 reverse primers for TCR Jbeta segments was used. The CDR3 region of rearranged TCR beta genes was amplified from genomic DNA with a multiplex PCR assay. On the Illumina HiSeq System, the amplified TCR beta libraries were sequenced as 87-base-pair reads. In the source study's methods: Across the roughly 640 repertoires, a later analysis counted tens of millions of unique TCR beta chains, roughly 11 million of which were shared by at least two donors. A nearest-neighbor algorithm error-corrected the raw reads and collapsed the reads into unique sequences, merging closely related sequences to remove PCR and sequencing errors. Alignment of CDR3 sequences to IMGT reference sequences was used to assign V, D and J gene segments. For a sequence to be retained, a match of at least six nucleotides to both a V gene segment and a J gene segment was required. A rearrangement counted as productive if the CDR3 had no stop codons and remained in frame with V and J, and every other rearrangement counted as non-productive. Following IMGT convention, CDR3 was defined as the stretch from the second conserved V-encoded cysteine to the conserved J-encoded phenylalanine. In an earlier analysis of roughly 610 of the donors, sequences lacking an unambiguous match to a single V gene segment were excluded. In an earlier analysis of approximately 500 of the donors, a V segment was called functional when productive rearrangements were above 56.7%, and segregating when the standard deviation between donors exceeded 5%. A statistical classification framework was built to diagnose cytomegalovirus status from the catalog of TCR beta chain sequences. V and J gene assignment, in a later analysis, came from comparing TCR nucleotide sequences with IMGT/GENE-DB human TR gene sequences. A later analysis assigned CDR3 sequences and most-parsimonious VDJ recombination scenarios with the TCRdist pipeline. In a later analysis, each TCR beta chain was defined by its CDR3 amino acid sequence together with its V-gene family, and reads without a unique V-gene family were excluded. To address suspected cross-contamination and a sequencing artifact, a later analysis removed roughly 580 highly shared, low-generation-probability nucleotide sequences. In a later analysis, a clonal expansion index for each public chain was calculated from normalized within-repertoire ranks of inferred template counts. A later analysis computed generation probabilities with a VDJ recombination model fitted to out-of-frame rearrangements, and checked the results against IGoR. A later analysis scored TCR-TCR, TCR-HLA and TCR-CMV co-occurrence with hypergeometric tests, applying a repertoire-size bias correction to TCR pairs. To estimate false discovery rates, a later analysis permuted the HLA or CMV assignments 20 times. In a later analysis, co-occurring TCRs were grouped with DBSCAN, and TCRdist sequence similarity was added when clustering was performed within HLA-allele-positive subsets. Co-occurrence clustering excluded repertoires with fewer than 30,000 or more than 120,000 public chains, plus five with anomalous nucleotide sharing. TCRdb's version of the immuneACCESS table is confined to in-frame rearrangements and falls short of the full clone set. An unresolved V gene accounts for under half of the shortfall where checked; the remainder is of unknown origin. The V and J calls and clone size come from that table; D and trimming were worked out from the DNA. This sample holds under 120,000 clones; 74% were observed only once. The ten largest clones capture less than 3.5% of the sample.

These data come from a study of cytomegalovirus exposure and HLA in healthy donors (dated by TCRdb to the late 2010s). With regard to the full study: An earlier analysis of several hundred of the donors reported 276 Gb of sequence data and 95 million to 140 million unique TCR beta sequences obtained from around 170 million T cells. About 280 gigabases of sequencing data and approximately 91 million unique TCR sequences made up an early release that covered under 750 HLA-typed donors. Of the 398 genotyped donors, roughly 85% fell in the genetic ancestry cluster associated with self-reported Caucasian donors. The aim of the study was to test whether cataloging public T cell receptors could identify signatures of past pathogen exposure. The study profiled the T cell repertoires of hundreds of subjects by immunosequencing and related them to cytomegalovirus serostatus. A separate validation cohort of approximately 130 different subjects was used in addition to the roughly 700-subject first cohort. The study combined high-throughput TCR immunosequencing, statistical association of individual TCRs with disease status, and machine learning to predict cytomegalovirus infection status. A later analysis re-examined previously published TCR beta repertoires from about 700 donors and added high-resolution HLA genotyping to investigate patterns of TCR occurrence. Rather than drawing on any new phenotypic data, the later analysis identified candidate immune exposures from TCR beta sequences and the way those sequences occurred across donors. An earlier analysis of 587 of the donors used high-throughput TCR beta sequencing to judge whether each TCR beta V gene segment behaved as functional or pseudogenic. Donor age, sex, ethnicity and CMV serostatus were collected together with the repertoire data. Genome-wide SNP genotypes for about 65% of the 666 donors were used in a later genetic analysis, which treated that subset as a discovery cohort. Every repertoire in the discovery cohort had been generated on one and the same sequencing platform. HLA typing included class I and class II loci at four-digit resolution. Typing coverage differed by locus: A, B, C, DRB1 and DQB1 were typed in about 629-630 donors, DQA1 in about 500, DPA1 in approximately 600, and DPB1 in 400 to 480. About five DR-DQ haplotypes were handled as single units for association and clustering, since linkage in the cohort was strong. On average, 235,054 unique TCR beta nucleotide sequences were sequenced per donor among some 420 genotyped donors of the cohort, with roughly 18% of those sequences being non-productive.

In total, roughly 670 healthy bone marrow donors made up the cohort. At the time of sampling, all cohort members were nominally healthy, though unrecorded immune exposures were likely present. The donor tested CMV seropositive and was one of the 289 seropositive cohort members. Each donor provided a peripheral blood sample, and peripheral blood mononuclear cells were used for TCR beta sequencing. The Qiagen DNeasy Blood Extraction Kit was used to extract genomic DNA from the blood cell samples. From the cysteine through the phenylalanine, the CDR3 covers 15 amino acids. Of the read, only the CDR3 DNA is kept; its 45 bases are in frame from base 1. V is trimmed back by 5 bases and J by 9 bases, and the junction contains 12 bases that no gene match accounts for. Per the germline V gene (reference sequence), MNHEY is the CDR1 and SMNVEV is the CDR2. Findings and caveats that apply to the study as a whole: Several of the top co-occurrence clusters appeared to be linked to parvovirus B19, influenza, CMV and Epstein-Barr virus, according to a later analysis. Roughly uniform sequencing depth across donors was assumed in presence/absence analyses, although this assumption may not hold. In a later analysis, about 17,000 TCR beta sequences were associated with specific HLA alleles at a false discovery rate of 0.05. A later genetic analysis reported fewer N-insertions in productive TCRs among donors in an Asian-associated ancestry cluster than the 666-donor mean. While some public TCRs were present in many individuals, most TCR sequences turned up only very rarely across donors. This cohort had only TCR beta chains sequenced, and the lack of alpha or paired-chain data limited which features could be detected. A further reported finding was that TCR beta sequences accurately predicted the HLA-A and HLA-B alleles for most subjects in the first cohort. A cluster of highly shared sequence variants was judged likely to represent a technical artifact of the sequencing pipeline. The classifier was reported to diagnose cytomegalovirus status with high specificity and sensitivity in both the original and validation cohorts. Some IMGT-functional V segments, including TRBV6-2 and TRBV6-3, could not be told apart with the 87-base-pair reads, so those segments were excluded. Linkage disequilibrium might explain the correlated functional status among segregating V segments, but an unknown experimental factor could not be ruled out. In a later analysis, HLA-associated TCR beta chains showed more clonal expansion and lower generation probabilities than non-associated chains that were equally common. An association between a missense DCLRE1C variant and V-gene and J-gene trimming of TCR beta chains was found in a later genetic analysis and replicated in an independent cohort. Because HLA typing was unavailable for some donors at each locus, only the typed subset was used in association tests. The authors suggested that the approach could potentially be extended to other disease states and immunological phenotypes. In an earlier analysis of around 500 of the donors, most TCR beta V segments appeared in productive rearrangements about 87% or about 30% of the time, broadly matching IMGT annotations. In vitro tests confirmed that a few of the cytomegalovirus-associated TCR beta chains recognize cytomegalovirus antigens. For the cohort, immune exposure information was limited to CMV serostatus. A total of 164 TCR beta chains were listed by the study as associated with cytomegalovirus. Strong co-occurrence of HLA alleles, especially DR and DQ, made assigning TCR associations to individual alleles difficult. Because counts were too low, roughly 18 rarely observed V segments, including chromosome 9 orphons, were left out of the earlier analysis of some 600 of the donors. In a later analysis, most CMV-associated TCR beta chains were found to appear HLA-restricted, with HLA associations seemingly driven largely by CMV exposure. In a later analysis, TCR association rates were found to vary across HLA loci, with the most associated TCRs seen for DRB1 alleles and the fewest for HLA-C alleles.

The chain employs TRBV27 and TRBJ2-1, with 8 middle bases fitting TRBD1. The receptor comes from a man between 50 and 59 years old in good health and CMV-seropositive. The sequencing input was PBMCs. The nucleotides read TGTGCCAGCAGTCAAAGGGACAGGATGAGGGGTGAGCAGTTCTTC. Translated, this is CASSQRDRMRGEQFF.